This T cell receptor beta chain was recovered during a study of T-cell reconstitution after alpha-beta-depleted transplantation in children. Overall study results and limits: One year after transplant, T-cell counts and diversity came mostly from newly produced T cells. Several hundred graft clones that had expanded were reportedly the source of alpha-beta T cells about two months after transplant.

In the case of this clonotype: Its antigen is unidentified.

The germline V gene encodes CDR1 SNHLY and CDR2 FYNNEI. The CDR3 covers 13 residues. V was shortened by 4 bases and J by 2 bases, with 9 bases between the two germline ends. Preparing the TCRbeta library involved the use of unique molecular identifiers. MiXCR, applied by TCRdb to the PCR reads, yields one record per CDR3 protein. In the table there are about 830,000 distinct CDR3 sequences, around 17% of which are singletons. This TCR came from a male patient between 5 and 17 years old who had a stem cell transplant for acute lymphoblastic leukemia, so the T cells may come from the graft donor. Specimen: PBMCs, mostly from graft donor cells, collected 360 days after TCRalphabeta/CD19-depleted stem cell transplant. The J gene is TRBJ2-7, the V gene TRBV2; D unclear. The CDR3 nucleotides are TGTGCCAGCAGTGGGGGATTCACCTACGAGCAGTACTTC. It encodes CASSGGFTYEQYF.